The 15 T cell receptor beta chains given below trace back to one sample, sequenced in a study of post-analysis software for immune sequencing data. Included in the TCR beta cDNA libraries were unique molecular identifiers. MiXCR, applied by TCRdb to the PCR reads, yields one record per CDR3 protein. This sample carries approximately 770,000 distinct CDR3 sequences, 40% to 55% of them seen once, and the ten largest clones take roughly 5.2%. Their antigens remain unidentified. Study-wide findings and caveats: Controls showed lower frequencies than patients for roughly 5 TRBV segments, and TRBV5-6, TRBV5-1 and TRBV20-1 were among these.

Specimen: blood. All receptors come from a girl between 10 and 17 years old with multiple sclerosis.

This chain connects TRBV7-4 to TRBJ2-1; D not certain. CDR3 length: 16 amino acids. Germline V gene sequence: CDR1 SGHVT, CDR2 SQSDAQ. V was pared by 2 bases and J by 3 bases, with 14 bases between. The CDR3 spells CASSLLRQVHYNEQFF. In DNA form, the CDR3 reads TGTGCCAGCAGCTTACTACGGCAGGTCCACTACAATGAGCAGTTCTTC.

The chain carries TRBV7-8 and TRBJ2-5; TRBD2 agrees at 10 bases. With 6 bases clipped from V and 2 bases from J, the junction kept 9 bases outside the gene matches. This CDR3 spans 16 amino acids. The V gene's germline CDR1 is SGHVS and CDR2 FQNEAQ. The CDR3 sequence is CASSRRSGRPQETQYF. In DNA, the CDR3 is TGTGCCAGCAGTCGGCGTAGCGGGAGGCCGCAAGAGACCCAGTACTTC.

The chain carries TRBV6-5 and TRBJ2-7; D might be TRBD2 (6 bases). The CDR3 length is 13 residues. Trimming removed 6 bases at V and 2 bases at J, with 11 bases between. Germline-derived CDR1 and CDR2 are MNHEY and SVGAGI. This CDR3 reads CASSMGGTYEQYF. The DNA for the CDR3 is TGTGCCAGCAGCATGGGAGGCACCTACGAGCAGTACTTC.

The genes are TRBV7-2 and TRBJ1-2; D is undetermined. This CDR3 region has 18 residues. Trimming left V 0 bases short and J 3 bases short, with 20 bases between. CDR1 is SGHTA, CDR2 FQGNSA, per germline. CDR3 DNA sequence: TGTGCCAGCAGCTTAGCCCCTCGCCTTCGGGGTCCCGACTATGGCTACACCTTC. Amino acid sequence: CASSLAPRLRGPDYGYTF.

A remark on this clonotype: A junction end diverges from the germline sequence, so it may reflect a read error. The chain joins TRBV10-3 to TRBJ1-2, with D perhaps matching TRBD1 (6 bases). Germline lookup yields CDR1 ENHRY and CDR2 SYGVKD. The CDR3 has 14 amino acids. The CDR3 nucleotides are TGTACCATCAGTGAGTCGACAAGGGGGTATGGCTACACCTTC. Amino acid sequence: CTISESTRGYGYTF.

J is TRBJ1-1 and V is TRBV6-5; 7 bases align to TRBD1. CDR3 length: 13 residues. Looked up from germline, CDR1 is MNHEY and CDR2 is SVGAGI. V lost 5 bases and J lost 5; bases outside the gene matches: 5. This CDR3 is CASSMTGRTEAFF. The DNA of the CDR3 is TGTGCCAGCAGTATGACAGGGCGGACTGAAGCTTTCTTT.

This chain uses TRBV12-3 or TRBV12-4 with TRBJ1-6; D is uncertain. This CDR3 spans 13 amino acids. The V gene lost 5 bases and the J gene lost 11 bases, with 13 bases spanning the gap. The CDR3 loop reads CASSSARPPPLHF. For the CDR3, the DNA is TGTGCCAGCAGTAGTGCTCGTCCTCCACCCCTCCACTTT.

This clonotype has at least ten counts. This CDR3 is CASSQDGGGSNGETQYF. CDR3 bases: TGTGCCAGCAGCCAAGATGGTGGGGGGAGCAATGGTGAGACCCAGTACTTC. The chain carries TRBV4-2 and TRBJ2-5; D is perhaps TRBD2 (6 bases). There are 17 residues in the CDR3. The germline V and J ends were trimmed by 0 bases and 5 bases, with 19 bases remaining between them. CDR1 LGHNA and CDR2 YNFKEQ come from the germline V gene.

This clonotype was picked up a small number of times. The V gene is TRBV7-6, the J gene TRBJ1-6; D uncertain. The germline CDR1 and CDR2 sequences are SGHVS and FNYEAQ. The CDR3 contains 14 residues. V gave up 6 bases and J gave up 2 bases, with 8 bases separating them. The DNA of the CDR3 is TGTGCCAGCAGTCCCGGGGCCTATAATTCACCCCTCCACTTT. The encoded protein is CASSPGAYNSPLHF.

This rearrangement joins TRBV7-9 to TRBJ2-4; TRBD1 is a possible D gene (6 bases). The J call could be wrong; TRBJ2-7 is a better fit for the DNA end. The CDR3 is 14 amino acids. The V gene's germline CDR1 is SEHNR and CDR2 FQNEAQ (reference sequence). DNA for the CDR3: TGTGCCAGCAGCCCTTACCAACAGGGTGACGAGCAGTACTTC. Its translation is CASSPYQQGDEQYF.

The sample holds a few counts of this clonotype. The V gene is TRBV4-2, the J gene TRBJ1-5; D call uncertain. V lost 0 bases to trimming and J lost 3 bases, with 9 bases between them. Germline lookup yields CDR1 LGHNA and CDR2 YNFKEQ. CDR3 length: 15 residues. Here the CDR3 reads CASSQEFGDNQPQHF. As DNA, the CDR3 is TGTGCCAGCAGCCAAGAGTTCGGAGACAATCAGCCCCAGCATTTT.

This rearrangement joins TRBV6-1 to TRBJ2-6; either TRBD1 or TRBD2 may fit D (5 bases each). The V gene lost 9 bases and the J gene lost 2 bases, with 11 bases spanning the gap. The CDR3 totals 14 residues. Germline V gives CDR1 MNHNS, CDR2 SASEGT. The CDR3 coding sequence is TGTGCCAGTCGAGGGGTCGCTGGGGCCAACGTCCTGACTTTC. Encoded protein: CASRGVAGANVLTF.

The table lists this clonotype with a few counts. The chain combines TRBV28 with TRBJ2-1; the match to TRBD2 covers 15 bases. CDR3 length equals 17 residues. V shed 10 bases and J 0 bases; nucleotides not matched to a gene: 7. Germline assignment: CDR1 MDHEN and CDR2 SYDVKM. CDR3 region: CAIAGTSGRSSYNEQFF. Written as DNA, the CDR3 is TGTGCCATCGCGGGGACTAGCGGGAGGAGCTCCTACAATGAGCAGTTCTTC.

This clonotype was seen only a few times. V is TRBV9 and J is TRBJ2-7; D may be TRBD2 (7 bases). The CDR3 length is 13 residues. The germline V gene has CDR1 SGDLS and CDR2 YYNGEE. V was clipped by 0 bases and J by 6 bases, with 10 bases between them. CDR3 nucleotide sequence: TGTGCCAGCAGCGTAGGAGGGGGGGTCGAGCAGTACTTC. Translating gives CASSVGGGVEQYF.

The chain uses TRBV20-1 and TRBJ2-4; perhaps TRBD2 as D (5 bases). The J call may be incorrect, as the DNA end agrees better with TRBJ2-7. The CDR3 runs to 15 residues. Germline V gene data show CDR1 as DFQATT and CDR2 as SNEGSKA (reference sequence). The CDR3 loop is CSARDSGESTYEQYF. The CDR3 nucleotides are TGCAGTGCTAGAGATTCCGGGGAGTCCACCTACGAGCAGTACTTC.